Included here is one T cell receptor (beta chain) sequence, with context. Authors' methods: Nucleated cell number was recorded as an estimate derived from reference gene primer amplification. Here immunoSEQ multiplex PCR was the method, and the copy in TCRdb shows in-frame clones only, minus some. The D gene and trimming were derived from the DNA, and the V and J assignments and clone size from that table. The repertoire has around 15,000 clones, around 84% of them found once; the top ten carry approximately 14%. The CDR3 spans 14 residues. Germline V gene data show CDR1 as SGHTA and CDR2 as FQGNSA. V shed 3 bases, J shed 4 bases, and the junction held 2 bases outside the gene matches. These data come from a study of blood T cell repertoires in COVID-19. About the study: Researchers got acute and convalescent COVID-19 samples from the United States, Italy and Spain. T cells, B-cell-depleted T cells, or PBMCs supplied cDNA or gDNA.

The source is a human donor in a cohort sampled during active COVID-19. Sequencing input: peripheral blood. The chain employs TRBV7-2 and TRBJ2-2; 7 bases fit TRBD1. CDR3 amino acids: CASSFWTGTGELFF. In nucleotides, the CDR3 is TGTGCCAGCAGCTTTTGGACAGGCACCGGGGAGCTGTTTTTT.